This is a list of T cell receptor beta chains from one sample in a study of alternative splicing in chronic myeloid leukemia remission. TCRdb reworked the bulk RNA-seq reads into one entry per CDR3 protein, no DNA. The sample totals around 72 distinct CDR3 sequences. The sample consisted of PBMCs or total blood leukocytes (not recorded which), taken at diagnosis. Receptor source: an adult with chronic myeloid leukemia. CDR3s include the opening cysteine and the closing phenylalanine or tryptophan. The size entry is marked missing in some rows and otherwise reads once, few, many or a size class.

cdr3_aa | j_call | clone_size | v_call
CSAARQGYSNQPQHF | TRBJ1-5 | NA | TRBV20-1
CASTLFEYNEQFF | TRBJ2-1 | once | TRBV2
CASTDWRGVTEAFF | TRBJ1-1 | NA | TRBV12-3/TRBV12-4
CASSQAGRTNYGYTF | TRBJ1-2 | once | TRBV4-2
CSVAGGAGETQYF | TRBJ2-5 | NA | TRBV29-1
CASSRGSGYNEQFF | TRBJ2-1 | NA | TRBV9
CASIPGDGTEQFF | TRBJ2-1 | NA | TRBV11-2
CASSTRPTGVHGYTF | TRBJ1-2 | NA | TRBV27
CASSRRVGSSSYEQYF | TRBJ2-7 | NA | TRBV7-2
CASRRTGMGAEAFF | TRBJ1-1 | NA | TRBV2
CASSLYRDNSPLHF | TRBJ1-6 | once | TRBV27
CASSPTGDYGYTF | TRBJ1-2 | NA | TRBV18
CAISESLVSTTNYGYTF | TRBJ1-2 | NA | TRBV10-3
CASSLDPRGRRGYTF | TRBJ1-2 | NA | TRBV11-2
CASSITGASPRAFF | TRBJ1-1 | NA | TRBV7-2
CASSVRGNTEAFF | TRBJ1-1 | NA | TRBV2
CASTSGQSNQPQHF | TRBJ1-5 | NA | TRBV19
CSVEFGGPTDTQYF | TRBJ2-3 | NA | TRBV29-1
CSVEGRGWTDTQYF | TRBJ2-3 | NA | TRBV29-1
CASSLPLSRDYLGEQFF | TRBJ2-1 | NA | TRBV7-9
CASSQDVTDTQYF | TRBJ2-3 | NA | TRBV4-3
CASSQGAQNIQYF | TRBJ2-4 | NA | TRBV3-1
CASSIEVSSYNEQFF | TRBJ2-1 | NA | TRBV19
CASSPTDSPSGNTIYF | TRBJ1-3 | NA | TRBV18
CAISPDNSYEQYF | TRBJ2-7 | NA | TRBV10-3